These 22 T cell receptor beta chains came from one sample sequenced in a study of T-cell memory formation after mild COVID-19. Via MiXCR, TCRdb re-called the 5' RACE reads, giving one row per CDR3 protein. The table includes 550,000 to 700,000 distinct CDR3 sequences, more than 15% detected once. Source material: PBMCs or a T cell subset sorted from them (not recorded which). The receptor set was obtained from an adult woman who had mild COVID-19 (a few samples of this study predate the infection). Cell type and time point are not known.

The chain combines TRBV20-1 with TRBJ2-3, with D perhaps TRBD1 or TRBD2 (6 bases each). CDR3 length: 16 residues. V dropped 4 bases and J dropped 5 bases, with 22 bases sitting between them. CDR1 is DFQATT and CDR2 is SNEGSKA in the germline V gene (reference sequence). The CDR3 DNA reads as TGCAGTGCTACGTCTGGGGTCTGGGGGGCAAGAGATACGCAGTATTTT. Translating it yields CSATSGVWGARDTQYF.

This clonotype occurred a few times. The CDR3 nucleotides are TGTGCCAGCTCACCCGATGTCAGGGGCTACGCTGGAAACACCATATATTTT. Translation: CASSPDVRGYAGNTIYF. The chain joins TRBV18 to TRBJ1-3; weak D call: TRBD1 (6 bases). The CDR3 is 17 residues long. CDR1 is KGHSH, CDR2 LQKENI, per germline. V was clipped by 3 bases and J by 2 bases, with 17 bases between them.

V is TRBV4-3 and J is TRBJ2-1; 9 bases align to TRBD2. The CDR3 loop spans 16 amino acids. Looked up from germline, CDR1 is LGHNA and CDR2 is YSLEER. With 0 bases clipped from V and 6 bases from J, the junction kept 6 bases outside the gene matches. CDR3 protein: CASSQEGLAGINEQFF. The CDR3 nucleotides read TGCGCCAGCAGCCAAGAAGGGCTAGCGGGGATCAATGAGCAGTTCTTC.

The DNA for the CDR3 is TGTGCCAGCAGTGAAATTGGTACTGAAGCTTTCTTT. Protein: CASSEIGTEAFF. The chain recombines TRBV25-1 with TRBJ1-1; no reliable D call. This CDR3 is built from 12 residues. V lost 2 bases and J lost 5, with 6 bases in between. CDR1 and CDR2 from the germline V gene are MGHDK and SYGVNS. Looking up the rest from reference TRBV25-1 and TRBJ1-1 gives the full variable domain: EADIYQTPRYLVIGTGKKITLECSQTMGHDKMYWYQQDPGMELHLIHYSYGVNSTEKGDLSSESTVSRIRTEHFPLTLESARPSHTSQYLCASSEIGTEAFFGQGTRLTVV.

This clonotype has more than one count but fewer than ten. The chain employs TRBV18 and TRBJ2-7, with D uncertain. The CDR3 totals 12 residues. The V gene lost 4 bases and the J gene lost 3 bases, with 7 bases spanning the gap. From germline, CDR1 is KGHSH and CDR2 LQKENI. Here the CDR3 reads CASSRPGYEQYF. CDR3 DNA: TGTGCCAGCTCACGCCCCGGCTACGAGCAGTACTTC.

The chain uses TRBV6-5 and TRBJ2-3, with D tentatively TRBD2 (5 bases). CDR3 length equals 13 residues. V was shortened by 2 bases and J by 4 bases, with 7 bases between the two germline ends. Germline V gene sequence: CDR1 MNHEY, CDR2 SVGAGI. CDR3 bases: TGTGCCAGCAGTTACGCCGGGGCAGATACGCAGTATTTT. This translates into CASSYAGADTQYF.

This clonotype was observed a few times. The J gene is TRBJ1-1, the V gene TRBV29-1; 7 nucleotides align to TRBD1. This CDR3 comprises 13 residues. Germline CDR1 and CDR2: SQVTM and ANQGSEA. J lost 1 base, V lost 4 bases, and 3 bases had no gene match. For the CDR3, the DNA is TGCAGCGTTGGCTGGGACAGGAACACTGAAGCTTTCTTT. Translation gives CSVGWDRNTEAFF.

In this sample, this clonotype turned up a few times. This chain connects TRBV6-1 to TRBJ1-2; no clear D gene. This CDR3 is 15 amino acids long. V was clipped by 2 bases and J by 4 bases, with 14 bases between them. Germline V gives CDR1 MNHNS, CDR2 SASEGT. The CDR3 bases are TGTGCCAGCAGTGAATCCACCGGGGAGCCCTATGGCTACACCTTC. This codes for CASSESTGEPYGYTF.

In its sample, this clonotype was seen a few times. This sequence joins TRBV3-1 and TRBJ1-5; 8 nucleotides match TRBD1. This CDR3 has 14 amino acids. Germline CDR1 is LGHDT and CDR2 is YNNKEL (reference sequence). V was pared by 2 bases and J by 6 bases, with 3 bases of the junction left unmatched. The CDR3 DNA reads as TGTGCCAGCAGCCAACGGACAGGGATTCAGCCCCAGCATTTT. Translating gives CASSQRTGIQPQHF.

CDR3 protein: CASSVTGQNTEAFF. For the CDR3, the DNA is TGTGCCAGTAGTGTAACAGGTCAGAACACTGAAGCTTTCTTT. The rearrangement links TRBV19 to TRBJ1-1, with D possibly being TRBD1 (5 bases). The V end was cut by 5 bases, the J end by 1 base, with 11 bases between. Germline CDR1 reads LNHDA; CDR2 reads SQIVND (reference sequence). The CDR3 covers 14 residues.

The chain couples TRBV6-5 to TRBJ2-1, with D perhaps TRBD2 (5 bases). CDR3 length equals 14 residues. Germline V gene data show CDR1 as MNHEY and CDR2 as SVGAGI. V lost 2 bases, J lost 9 bases, and 14 bases lay in between. The CDR3 loop reads CASSYGSPEGEQFF. The DNA for the CDR3 is TGTGCCAGCAGTTACGGGAGTCCAGAGGGTGAGCAGTTCTTC.

The V and J genes are TRBV5-4 and TRBJ2-7, with D perhaps TRBD2 (5 bases). This CDR3 is built from 13 residues. The germline gives CDR1 SGHNT, CDR2 YYREEE (reference sequence). With 2 bases removed from V and 3 bases from J, the gap between germline ends came to 9 bases. CDR3 DNA: TGTGCCAGCAGCTTCGACTACCGCTACGAGCAGTACTTC. Amino acids: CASSFDYRYEQYF.

This clonotype showed up just a few times. V is TRBV5-1 and J is TRBJ2-1, with 8 bases lining up with TRBD2. CDR1 is SGHRS, CDR2 YFSETQ, per germline. Germline trimming cut 0 bases from V and 0 bases from J; bases unmatched to any gene: 8. This CDR3 has 18 amino acids. CDR3 coding DNA: TGCGCCAGCAGCTTGGTCGCGGGAGGATCATTCTCCTACAATGAGCAGTTCTTC. Amino acids: CASSLVAGGSFSYNEQFF.

J is TRBJ2-5 and V is TRBV2; 10 bases are shared with TRBD2. V shed 8 bases and J 5 bases; nucleotides not matched to a gene: 8. Germline V CDR1 and CDR2: SNHLY, FYNNEI. The CDR3 extends over 14 amino acids. This CDR3 is CASVSSGSWETQYF. For the CDR3, the DNA is TGTGCCAGCGTCTCTAGCGGGAGCTGGGAGACCCAGTACTTC.

Only a few counts were recorded for this clonotype. CDR3 coding DNA: TGTGCCAGCAGCCAACAACTAGCGGGAGGGATATACAATGAGCAGTTCTTC. Translation gives CASSQQLAGGIYNEQFF. The chain employs TRBV3-1 and TRBJ2-1, with 13 bases identical to TRBD2. After removal of 2 bases from V and 4 bases from J, the junction contained 5 bases not matched to a gene. The length of the CDR3 is 17 residues. The germline V gene encodes CDR1 LGHDT and CDR2 YNNKEL (reference sequence).

The chain is built from TRBV5-1 and TRBJ1-5; tentatively, D is TRBD1 (6 bases). V was clipped by 4 bases and J by 0 bases, with 11 bases between them. CDR1 is SGHRS, CDR2 YFSETQ, per germline. This CDR3 has 15 residues. CDR3: CASSLGQSSNQPQHF. CDR3 DNA sequence: TGCGCCAGCAGCCTCGGACAGTCTAGCAATCAGCCCCAGCATTTT.

The chain carries TRBV15 and TRBJ2-1; D perhaps matches TRBD2 (6 bases). In germline, CDR1 is LNHNV, CDR2 YYDKDF (reference sequence). The CDR3 loop spans 15 amino acids. The ends were cut back, 0 bases at V and 4 bases at J, with 10 bases in the middle. Written as DNA, the CDR3 is TGTGCCACCAGCAGAGATCAAGGAGGGTACAATGAGCAGTTCTTC. Its translation is CATSRDQGGYNEQFF. Looking up the rest from reference TRBV15 and TRBJ2-1 gives the full variable domain: DAMVIQNPRYQVTQFGKPVTLSCSQTLNHNVMYWYQQKSSQAPKLLFHYYDKDFNNEADTPDNFQSRRPNTSFCFLDIRSPGLGDTAMYLCATSRDQGGYNEQFFGPGTRLTVL.

The chain links TRBV12-3 or TRBV12-4 to TRBJ2-5, with TRBD2 as a possible D gene (6 bases). The CDR3 consists of 15 residues. The V gene lost 6 bases and the J gene lost 1 base, with 15 bases spanning the gap. CDR3 nucleotides: TGTGCCAGCAGCTCTCCTTTCGGGGGCCAAGAGACCCAGTACTTC. Its protein is CASSSPFGGQETQYF.

This clonotype was counted only a few times. V is TRBV30 and J is TRBJ1-2; TRBD1 aligns across 7 bases. The length of the CDR3 is 12 residues. CDR1 and CDR2 from the germline V gene are GTSNPN and SVGIG (reference sequence). The V and J ends lost 1 base and 5 bases, in that order; junction bases with no gene match: 1. The chain's CDR3 is CAWSGGQYGYTF. As DNA, the CDR3 is TGTGCCTGGAGTGGGGGACAGTATGGCTACACCTTC.

This clonotype has a handful of counts. V gene TRBV7-9 combines with J gene TRBJ2-5, with D possibly called TRBD1 or TRBD2 (5 bases each). V was pared by 2 bases and J by 5 bases, with 12 bases between. Germline values: CDR1 SEHNR, CDR2 FQNEAQ (reference sequence). The CDR3 runs to 14 residues. The CDR3 DNA follows: TGTGCCAGCAGCTTAAGGGACGAGTGGGAGACCCAGTACTTC. Its translation is CASSLRDEWETQYF.

In this sample, this clonotype turned up a few times. The genes are TRBV4-3 and TRBJ2-1, with TRBD2 matching over 9 bases. The CDR3 is made up of 16 amino acids. Per the germline V gene, CDR1 is LGHNA and CDR2 is YSLEER. J was trimmed by 4 bases and V by 1 base; bases with no gene match: 5. This CDR3 reads CASSQVSGSGYNEQFF. CDR3 bases: TGCGCCAGCAGCCAAGTTAGCGGGAGTGGGTACAATGAGCAGTTCTTC.

This CDR3 reads CASSLLRGNGELFF. CDR3 in DNA: TGCGCCAGCAGCCTCCTCCGGGGGAACGGGGAGCTGTTTTTT. The V and J genes are TRBV5-1 and TRBJ2-2; TRBD2 is a possible D gene (6 bases). Germline loops: CDR1 SGHRS, CDR2 YFSETQ. The CDR3 runs to 14 residues. V was trimmed by 4 bases and J by 7 bases, leaving 14 bases between them.